This TCR beta chain derives from a study of CD8+CD57+ T cells in acquired aplastic anemia. Turning to the study itself: Sorted CD4+ and CD8+ cells gave a mean 3.2 ug DNA, range roughly 0.18 to 30 ug. Study-wide results and limits: Shared by patients and controls, nearly 30 CD8+ CDR3s were abundant in patients.

Genomic DNA acted as the template from which TCR beta VDJ combination and CDR3 sequence profiling were carried out. TCRdb fed the reads into MiXCR, producing one record per CDR3 protein. Among about 98,000 distinct CDR3 sequences listed, less than 75% were seen once. Patients included in sequencing had previously demonstrated CD8+CD57+ cell expansion by flow cytometry. Patients were untreated when blood was sampled. The junction had 17 bases not matched to a gene; V was cut back by 5 bases and J by 8 bases. In germline, CDR1 is SGHVS, CDR2 FQNEAQ. This CDR3 has 17 amino acids. As concerns this clonotype: Its antigen is unknown.

The chain employs TRBV7-8 and TRBJ1-2, with 10 bases identical to TRBD1. Input material: sorted CD4+, CD8+, or CD8+CD57+ T cells (not recorded which) from PBMCs. The TCR was taken from a human donor with aplastic anemia. The CDR3 DNA is TGTGCCAGCAGCCCAACGGGACAGGGGCCTCTACAGGTGGGCTACACCTTC. Protein sequence: CASSPTGQGPLQVGYTF.